This T cell receptor beta chain was identified during a study of blood T cell repertoires in COVID-19. Sequencing used immunoSEQ multiplex PCR; TCRdb keeps in-frame clones, though not all of them. This sample yields about 330,000 clones, of which 65% to 90% are seen a single time; 6% to 9% belongs to the top ten. CDR3 length equals 13 residues. The ends were cut back, 5 bases at V and 4 bases at J, with 11 bases in the middle. Germline CDR1 is SEHNR and CDR2 is FQNEAQ (reference sequence). Sequenced material: peripheral blood. The chain carries TRBV7-9 and TRBJ1-2, with D unresolved. The source is a human donor in a cohort sampled during active COVID-19. CDR3 DNA: TGTGCCAGCAGCGTCGACAATGGCTATGGCTACACCTTC. Translating gives CASSVDNGYGYTF.